One and the same sample provided the 18 T cell receptor beta chains below, sequenced in a study of T cells in tuberculosis. Clones were read by immunoSEQ multiplex PCR, and TCRdb kept only the in-frame ones, dropping some. Among about 34,000 clones listed, 75% to 95% were seen once. Regarding time point: new active TB diagnosis, blood taken before or within 7 days of starting treatment. The specimen comprised PBMCs, sampled at tuberculosis diagnosis. All receptors derive from an adult with tuberculosis.

This chain connects TRBV7-8 to TRBJ2-1; TRBD2 might be the D (5 bases). Trimming shortened V by 3 bases and J by 10 bases, and 19 bases separated the two germline ends. The CDR3 consists of 15 residues. Germline loops: CDR1 SGHVS, CDR2 FQNEAQ. CDR3 in amino acids: CASSFRGSSPGEQFF. In DNA form, the CDR3 reads TGTGCCAGCAGCTTCCGAGGATCTAGCCCGGGGGAGCAGTTCTTC.

The rearrangement uses TRBV29-1 and TRBJ1-1; the match to TRBD1 covers 7 bases. The CDR3 is 15 amino acids. V lost 7 bases to trimming and J lost 2 bases; unmatched junction nucleotides: 13. The V gene's germline CDR1 is SQVTM and CDR2 ANQGSEA. CDR3 loop: CSADYRGRRNTEAFF. Written as DNA, the CDR3 is TGCAGCGCCGATTACAGGGGACGACGAAACACTGAAGCTTTCTTT. Using reference TRBV29-1 and TRBJ1-1 for the parts outside the CDR3, the full variable domain is SAVISQKPSRDICQRGTSLTIQCQVDSQVTMMFWYRQQPGQSLTLIATANQGSEATYESGFVIDKFPISRPNLTFSTLTVSNMSPEDSSIYLCSADYRGRRNTEAFFGQGTRLTVV.

This clone was recorded once. The chain joins TRBV18 to TRBJ1-1; a possible D gene is TRBD1 (6 bases). V lost 1 base and J lost 8, with 20 bases in between. The CDR3 has 16 residues. Per germline, CDR1 KGHSH and CDR2 LQKENI. The CDR3 is CASSPREPGQGSEAFF. Written as DNA, the CDR3 is TGTGCCAGCTCACCACGCGAACCGGGACAAGGATCGGAAGCTTTCTTT.

The genes are TRBV23-1 and TRBJ2-7, with 11 bases lining up with TRBD1. TRBV23-1 has ORF status, its function being uncertain. V was clipped by 0 bases and J by 0 bases; unmatched bases: 4. The CDR3 is 17 residues long. Written as DNA, the CDR3 is TGCGCCAGCAGTCAATCCCGGGGGACAGGGGGCTCCTACGAGCAGTACGTC. This translates into CASSQSRGTGGSYEQYV.

This chain uses TRBV5-1 with TRBJ1-1; D uncertain. CDR3 length: 14 amino acids. Germline V lookup: CDR1 SGHRS, CDR2 YFSETQ. Between the trimmed V and J ends, which lost 4 bases and 1 base, there was a span of 11 bases. The CDR3 loop reads CASSSAPQNTEAFF. Here the CDR3 DNA reads TGCGCCAGCAGCAGTGCCCCACAGAACACTGAAGCTTTCTTT.

V and J are TRBV5-6 and TRBJ2-3; TRBD1 matches at 8 bases. V shed 0 bases and J 4 bases; nucleotides not matched to a gene: 1. CDR1 and CDR2 from the germline V gene are SGHDT and YYEEEE. This CDR3 has 14 residues. For the CDR3, the DNA is TGTGCCAGCAGCTTGGGGACAGGGCCAGATACGCAGTATTTT. Amino acid sequence: CASSLGTGPDTQYF.

V gene TRBV7-6 combines with J gene TRBJ2-7, with 11 bases that match TRBD1. Looked up from germline, CDR1 is SGHVS and CDR2 is FNYEAQ. The length of the CDR3 is 16 residues. Trimming at V came to 4 bases and at J to 3 bases, leaving 8 bases not matched to a gene. The DNA of the CDR3 is TGTGCCAGCAGCTCGGAACCGGGACAGGGGGACTACGAGCAGTACTTC. Its translation: CASSSEPGQGDYEQYF.

This sequence joins TRBV29-1 and TRBJ1-1; 8 nucleotides line up with TRBD1. The CDR3 runs 13 residues. CDR1 is SQVTM and CDR2 is ANQGSEA in the germline V gene. V trimming: 4 bases; J trimming: 7 bases; junction bases outside the gene matches: 8. The CDR3 DNA follows: TGCAGCGTTGCTGGACAGGGAAGAGGTGAAGCTTTCTTT. Translation: CSVAGQGRGEAFF. The full variable domain, with the rest looked up from reference TRBV29-1 and TRBJ1-1, is SAVISQKPSRDICQRGTSLTIQCQVDSQVTMMFWYRQQPGQSLTLIATANQGSEATYESGFVIDKFPISRPNLTFSTLTVSNMSPEDSSIYLCSVAGQGRGEAFFGQGTRLTVV.

The chain combines TRBV25-1 with TRBJ1-1; possibly TRBD1 for D (6 bases). Trimming stripped 2 bases from V and 4 bases from J, with 11 bases between. CDR3 length equals 14 residues. Germline CDR1 and CDR2: MGHDK and SYGVNS. The CDR3 DNA is TGTGCCAGCAGTGAAGGGCAGGGGATCACTGAAGCTTTCTTT. Residues: CASSEGQGITEAFF.

This chain connects TRBV6-4 to TRBJ1-6; 7 bases are shared with TRBD1. There are 14 residues in the CDR3. The ends lost 3 bases at V and 5 bases at J; junction bases unmatched: 1. The germline gives CDR1 MRHNA, CDR2 SNTAGT. CDR3 region: CASSEGTDNSPLHF. The CDR3 coding sequence is TGTGCCAGCAGTGAGGGGACAGATAATTCACCCCTCCACTTT.

The chain combines TRBV30 with TRBJ1-4, with 9 nucleotides matching TRBD1. This CDR3 is 13 amino acids long. The trim removed 3 bases at V and 7 bases at J, leaving 3 bases unmatched. CDR1 is GTSNPN and CDR2 is SVGIG in the germline V gene (reference sequence). CDR3 region: CAWRGQGFEKLFF. The CDR3 DNA follows: TGTGCCTGGAGGGGACAGGGTTTTGAAAAACTGTTTTTT.

This chain links TRBV25-1 with TRBJ2-1; 9 bases fit TRBD2. The CDR3 has 14 amino acids. The trim removed 3 bases at V and 5 bases at J, leaving 2 bases unmatched. Germline V gene sequence: CDR1 MGHDK, CDR2 SYGVNS. The CDR3 nucleotides are TGTGCCAGCAGTGAGGAGCGGGGGGACAATGAGCAGTTCTTC. Translation gives CASSEERGDNEQFF.

The chain combines TRBV6-5 with TRBJ2-1; 12 bases fit TRBD2. Trimming at V came to 2 bases and at J to 4 bases, leaving 0 bases not matched to a gene. Germline loops: CDR1 MNHEY, CDR2 SVGAGI. The CDR3 covers 15 residues. DNA of the CDR3: TGTGCCAGCAGTTACACTAGCGGGGGGTACAATGAGCAGTTCTTC. Translation: CASSYTSGGYNEQFF.

This clone has only one observation. The chain carries TRBV6-5 and TRBJ1-6; D is ambiguous. This CDR3 spans 12 amino acids. The V end was cut by 6 bases, the J end by 12 bases, with 12 bases between. Per germline, CDR1 MNHEY and CDR2 SVGAGI. CDR3 region: CASRLAMKPLHF. CDR3 in DNA: TGTGCCAGCAGGCTCGCTATGAAACCCCTCCACTTT.

The CDR3 sequence: CASSLTGLETQYF. CDR3 nucleotides: TGCGCCAGCAGCCTCACAGGGTTGGAGACCCAGTACTTC. The V call is TRBV4-1, the J call TRBJ2-5; maybe TRBD1 (6 bases). Germline CDR1 is MGHRA and CDR2 is YSYEKL. With 4 bases removed from V and 5 bases from J, the gap between germline ends came to 11 bases. This CDR3 region has 13 residues.

This clone appeared a single time. This chain links TRBV2 with TRBJ2-1; D is unclear. This CDR3 region has 12 residues. Trimming pared 3 bases from V and 11 bases from J, leaving 11 bases between. Germline V gene lookup returns CDR1 SNHLY and CDR2 FYNNEI. DNA for the CDR3: TGTGCCAGCAGTGATCTAGACTTGAAGCAGTTCTTC. Its translation: CASSDLDLKQFF. Combining the CDR3 with reference TRBV2 and TRBJ2-1 gives the whole variable domain EPEVTQTPSHQVTQMGQEVILRCVPISNHLYFYWYRQILGQKVEFLVSFYNNEISEKSEIFDDQFSVERPDGSNFTLKIRSTKLEDSAMYFCASSDLDLKQFFGPGTRLTVL.

With respect to this clone: At one of its ends the junction is not consistent with the germline gene, which may arise from a read error. The V gene is TRBV5-6, the J gene TRBJ2-5; 9 positions match TRBD1. Germline V gene data show CDR1 as SGHDT and CDR2 as YYEEEE. The length of the CDR3 is 12 residues. The CDR3 nucleotides read TGTGCCAGCAGCTCGACCTGGGACAGGGCGGACTTC. Protein sequence: CASSSTWDRADF.

The chain recombines TRBV10-1 with TRBJ1-5; TRBD1 aligns across 10 bases. This CDR3 is built from 18 residues. Germline CDR1 reads WNHNN; CDR2 reads SYGVQD (reference sequence). The ends lost 6 bases at V and 0 bases at J; junction bases unmatched: 11. CDR3 sequence reads: CASRGQGEYVNSNQPQHF. The CDR3, as DNA: TGCGCCAGCAGAGGACAGGGGGAGTACGTAAATAGCAATCAGCCCCAGCATTTT.